This paragraph reports one T cell receptor beta chain. The data were obtained in a study of blood T cell repertoires in COVID-19. Overall study context: Material from acute and convalescent COVID-19 was sourced from the United States, Italy and Spain. PBMCs, B-cell-depleted T cells, or T cells provided the cDNA or gDNA that made up the material.

Germline V gives CDR1 SGHRS, CDR2 YFSETQ. J gave up 5 bases and V 4 bases, and 6 bases lay outside the gene matches. This CDR3 has 16 amino acids. Authors' analysis steps: Nucleated cell counts were estimated from reference gene primer amplification. Data came from immunoSEQ multiplex PCR; TCRdb stores just in-frame clones and leaves some out. The DNA was the basis for D and trimming; V, J and clone size are from that table. Of about 100,000 clones listed, just over 85% are singletons. The sequencing sample was made of peripheral blood. This receptor was taken from a human donor in a cohort sampled during active COVID-19. The chain joins TRBV5-1 to TRBJ2-2; the match to TRBD1 covers 12 bases. The DNA of the CDR3 is TGCGCCAGCAGCCCCGGGGACAGGGGGCTAACCGGGGAGCTGTTTTTT. It is translated as CASSPGDRGLTGELFF.